The 18 T cell receptor beta chains in this list originate from one sample, sequenced in a study of cytomegalovirus exposure and HLA in healthy donors. The PCR had 60 Vbeta and 13 Jbeta primers. The repertoire was sequenced with immunoSEQ multiplex PCR; TCRdb's copy has only in-frame clones and lacks some. The top ten clones hold around 6.1% of a sample with approximately 190,000 clones, about 83% of them seen once. Input material: PBMCs. The source of these receptors is a woman aged 30 to 39 in good health and CMV-seropositive.

There are a few counts of this clone. CDR3 residues: CASSPLAGSTDTQYF. CDR3 DNA: TGTGCCAGCAGCCCACTAGCGGGAAGCACAGATACGCAGTATTTT. The chain links TRBV5-4 to TRBJ2-3; the match to TRBD2 covers 10 bases. The CDR3 runs 15 residues. V shed 4 bases and J 0 bases; nucleotides not matched to a gene: 2. Germline-derived CDR1 and CDR2 are SGHNT and YYREEE (reference sequence).

The rearrangement uses TRBV28 and TRBJ1-1; no clear D. Germline CDR1 MDHEN, CDR2 SYDVKM. The CDR3 totals 13 residues. V lost 3 bases and J lost 7, with 12 bases in between. CDR3 sequence (DNA): TGTGCCAGCAGTTTTCGGTTAGAGGTTGAAGCTTTCTTT. Protein product: CASSFRLEVEAFF.

This chain links TRBV29-1 with TRBJ1-2; tentative D call: TRBD1 (5 bases). The CDR3 runs 14 residues. Germline CDR1 is SQVTM and CDR2 is ANQGSEA. V lost 7 bases and J lost 1, with 16 bases in between. The CDR3 loop is CSAPSRDFNYGYTF. CDR3 in DNA: TGCAGCGCCCCAAGCCGGGACTTTAACTATGGCTACACCTTC.

V and J are TRBV6-1 and TRBJ1-2; 11 nucleotides align to TRBD1. Germline trimming cut 8 bases from V and 4 bases from J; bases unmatched to any gene: 9. This CDR3 comprises 15 residues. CDR1 and CDR2 from the germline V gene are MNHNS and SASEGT. CDR3 coding DNA: TGTGCCAGCTTCCGGGACAGGGGGGCAATCTATGGCTACACCTTC. Translation: CASFRDRGAIYGYTF.

This chain links TRBV2 with TRBJ2-1, with a tentative D call TRBD2 (6 bases). Trimming cost V 8 bases and J 4 bases, with 15 bases left between them. The CDR3 extends over 14 amino acids. CDR1 and CDR2 (germline): SNHLY, FYNNEI. The chain's CDR3 is CASQAGLAYNEQFF. CDR3 in DNA: TGTGCCAGCCAAGCGGGTCTAGCGTACAATGAGCAGTTCTTC.

The chain has TRBV5-5 and TRBJ2-7, with 12 bases that match TRBD1. The germline V gene has CDR1 SGHKS and CDR2 YYEKEE (reference sequence). This CDR3 is built from 14 residues. Trimming cost V 5 bases and J 7 bases; bases outside gene matches: 7. In nucleotides, the CDR3 is TGTGCCAGCAGACGGGACAGGGGGCCGGGGGAGCAGTACTTC. Protein product: CASRRDRGPGEQYF.

In the case of this clone: Compared with germline, one end of the junction differs, possibly owing to a read error. The J gene is TRBJ1-1, the V gene TRBV7-2; no clear D. CDR3 length equals 13 residues. CDR1 and CDR2 from the germline V gene are SGHTA and FQGNSA. Written as DNA, the CDR3 is TGTGCCAGCAGCTTCCTCTCCTCCCGCCCAGTCACCTTT. Protein: CASSFLSSRPVTF. The complete variable domain, with remaining parts taken from reference TRBV7-2 and TRBJ1-1, reads GAGVSQSPSNKVTEKGKDVELRCDPISGHTALYWYRQSLGQGLEFLIYFQGNSAPDKSGLPSDRFSAERTGGSVSTLTIQRTQQEDSAVYLCASSFLSSRPVTFGQGTRLTVV.

V is TRBV11-3 and J is TRBJ2-1; TRBD2 might be the D (5 bases). Germline V gene sequence: CDR1 SGHNT, CDR2 YENEEA. This CDR3 region has 13 residues. V was clipped by 5 bases and J by 9 bases, with 14 bases between them. The CDR3 sequence: CASSPVLAREQFF. CDR3 nucleotide sequence: TGTGCCAGCAGCCCAGTCCTAGCCCGTGAGCAGTTCTTC. Complete variable domain (other parts from reference TRBV11-3 and TRBJ2-1): EAGVVQSPRYKIIEKKQPVAFWCNPISGHNTLYWYLQNLGQGPELLIRYENEEAVDDSQLPKDRFSAERLKGVDSTLKIQPAELGDSAVYLCASSPVLAREQFFGPGTRLTVL.

This chain uses TRBV20-1 with TRBJ1-3; 7 nucleotides match TRBD1. The CDR3 consists of 11 residues. V was pared by 7 bases and J by 8 bases, with 5 bases of the junction left unmatched. CDR1 and CDR2 from the germline V gene are DFQATT and SNEGSKA (reference sequence). The CDR3: CSGTGGDTIYF. The CDR3 DNA is TGCAGTGGGACAGGCGGGGACACCATATATTTT.

CDR3 DNA: TGTGCCAGCAGAGGGGACAGGGCCGTAAGCGGAAAACTGTTTTTT. Its protein product is CASRGDRAVSGKLFF. This rearrangement joins TRBV6-5 to TRBJ1-4, with 9 bases fitting TRBD1. This CDR3 is 15 amino acids long. After removal of 6 bases from V and 10 bases from J, the junction contained 12 bases not matched to a gene. Germline CDR1 MNHEY, CDR2 SVGAGI.

This rearrangement joins TRBV19 to TRBJ2-7, with TRBD2 matching 14 bases. The length of the CDR3 is 18 residues. CDR1 is LNHDA, CDR2 SQIVND, per germline (reference sequence). Trimming took 5 bases from V and 0 from J; bases not matched to a gene: 9. The CDR3 sequence is CASSSGLAGVYPSYEQYF. CDR3 nucleotide sequence: TGTGCCAGTAGTTCGGGACTAGCGGGAGTTTACCCCTCCTACGAGCAGTACTTC.

In the case of this clone: The same CDR3 arises from other DNA sequences in this sample as well. The chain employs TRBV11-2 and TRBJ2-3, with unresolved D. The CDR3 is 11 residues long. The V end lost 2 bases, the J end lost 6 bases, and 3 bases lay between the germline ends. Per germline, CDR1 SGHAT and CDR2 FQNNGV. CDR3 DNA: TGTGCCAGCAGCTTAACTGATACGCAGTATTTT. Residues: CASSLTDTQYF.

A single count supports this clone. J is TRBJ1-4 and V is TRBV10-3; 10 bases match TRBD1. Losses at the gene ends were 4 bases for V and 8 bases for J; bases not matched to a gene: 10. The CDR3 covers 16 residues. Per germline, CDR1 ENHRY and CDR2 SYGVKD. The CDR3 DNA reads as TGTGCCATCAGTGGAGGGAGGGGGACAGGGGACGAAAAACTGTTTTTT. Translation gives CAISGGRGTGDEKLFF.

This sequence joins TRBV2 and TRBJ2-5; TRBD2 is a possible D gene (5 bases). The J call may be wrong; the DNA end is better matched by TRBJ2-7. The CDR3 loop spans 15 amino acids. CDR1 and CDR2 from the germline V gene are SNHLY and FYNNEI. The CDR3 region is CASSEGGSGAYEQYF. The CDR3, as DNA: TGTGCCAGCAGTGAAGGAGGGTCGGGCGCCTACGAGCAGTACTTC.

The chain recombines TRBV6-1 with TRBJ2-5, with 13 bases aligning to TRBD2. With V trimmed by 9 bases and J by 4 bases, 5 bases remained unmatched. CDR1 is MNHNS, CDR2 SASEGT, per germline. This CDR3 has 14 residues. The CDR3, as DNA: TGTGCCAGTACTAGCGGGGGGGACCTAGAGACCCAGTACTTC. Its protein is CASTSGGDLETQYF.

The chain has TRBV28 and TRBJ1-5; 7 bases line up with TRBD1. Trimming at V came to 7 bases and at J to 2 bases, leaving 8 bases not matched to a gene. Per the germline V gene, CDR1 is MDHEN and CDR2 is SYDVKM. The CDR3 sequence is 15 residues long. The CDR3 loop reads CASTIRTGRNQPQHF. Written as DNA, the CDR3 is TGTGCCAGCACCATACGGACAGGCCGCAATCAGCCCCAGCATTTT.

This clone turned up a few times. Other nucleotide sequences from this sample produce the same CDR3. The chain has TRBV9 and TRBJ2-5; D possibly corresponds to TRBD2 (7 bases). The V gene lost 2 bases and the J gene lost 5 bases, with 10 bases spanning the gap. This CDR3 spans 13 amino acids. Looked up from germline, CDR1 is SGDLS and CDR2 is YYNGEE. The CDR3 spells CASSVGGRETQYF. CDR3 coding DNA: TGTGCCAGCAGCGTCGGGGGGCGGGAGACCCAGTACTTC.

This rearrangement joins TRBV5-6 to TRBJ1-2, with D unresolved. Germline V gene lookup returns CDR1 SGHDT and CDR2 YYEEEE. The CDR3 covers 16 residues. The V gene lost 3 bases and the J gene lost 3 bases, with 18 bases spanning the gap. The CDR3 sequence is CASSYTTSSLYYGYTF. The CDR3 nucleotides are TGTGCCAGCAGCTATACCACATCTTCCCTTTACTATGGCTACACCTTC.